The 14 T cell receptor beta chains in this list originate from one sample, sequenced in a study. TCRdb passed the RT-PCR reads through MiXCR, listing each CDR3 protein once. The repertoire holds hundreds of distinct CDR3 sequences, 35% to 45% seen once, with around 15% in the top ten. Sequences were obtained from memory CD4+ T cells from salivary gland. All receptors derive from a female donor with primary Sjogren's syndrome.

This clonotype is large. The V and J genes are TRBV6-5 and TRBJ1-2; TRBD1 aligns across 8 bases. The CDR3 contains 15 residues. Looked up from germline, CDR1 is MNHEY and CDR2 is SVGAGI. Losses at the gene ends were 5 bases for V and 8 bases for J; bases not matched to a gene: 13. The CDR3 region is CASSRTPRTGSGYTF. In DNA, the CDR3 is TGTGCCAGCAGTCGTACTCCGAGGACAGGGAGCGGCTACACCTTC.

This clonotype ranks as medium-sized (0.01 to 0.1%). The V call is TRBV12-3 or TRBV12-4, the J call TRBJ2-2, with 7 bases aligning to TRBD1. The trim removed 6 bases at V and 4 bases at J, leaving 11 bases unmatched. The CDR3 is made up of 16 amino acids. The CDR3 sequence is CASSPSDRVGTGELFF. CDR3 bases: TGTGCCAGCAGCCCCTCAGACAGGGTTGGCACCGGGGAGCTGTTTTTT.

By frequency in the sample, this clonotype is large. The chain combines TRBV27 with TRBJ2-1; 10 nucleotides line up with TRBD2. Trimming cost V 3 bases and J 9 bases; bases outside gene matches: 8. CDR3 length: 15 amino acids. CDR1 is MNHEY and CDR2 is SMNVEV in the germline V gene (reference sequence). The chain's CDR3 is CASSFERGGRGEQFF. In nucleotides, the CDR3 is TGTGCCAGCAGTTTTGAGCGGGGGGGCCGAGGTGAGCAGTTCTTC.

The chain carries TRBV5-1 and TRBJ2-3, with 12 bases that match TRBD2. The CDR3 totals 19 residues. The germline V gene has CDR1 SGHRS and CDR2 YFSETQ. Trimming removed 3 bases from V and 2 bases from J; junction bases left unmatched: 13. CDR3 bases: TGCGCCAGCAGCTCAACGACCTCTAGCGGGGGGGCTTCCACAGATACGCAGTATTTT. Its protein product is CASSSTTSSGGASTDTQYF.

The rearrangement joins TRBV20-1 to TRBJ1-5; D ambiguous. This CDR3 spans 13 amino acids. Trimming stripped 3 bases from V and 4 bases from J, with 10 bases between. Germline V gene data show CDR1 as DFQATT and CDR2 as SNEGSKA (reference sequence). This CDR3 reads CSARVQNNQPQHF. The CDR3 nucleotides are TGCAGTGCTAGGGTACAGAATAATCAGCCCCAGCATTTT.

This clonotype is labeled as large. The chain links TRBV15 to TRBJ2-7; 12 nucleotides align to TRBD1. The germline V gene encodes CDR1 LNHNV and CDR2 YYDKDF (reference sequence). V was pared by 5 bases and J by 4 bases, with 6 bases of the junction left unmatched. The CDR3 spans 15 residues. DNA of the CDR3: TGTGCCACCAGCCCGGGGACAGGGGGCAAGTACGAGCAGTACTTC. It specifies CATSPGTGGKYEQYF.

This clonotype rates as large. CDR3 residues: CASSLTRTAMGHTEAFF. Written as DNA, the CDR3 is TGTGCCAGCAGTCTAACCAGAACTGCGATGGGGCACACTGAAGCTTTCTTT. The chain is built from TRBV12-3 or TRBV12-4 and TRBJ1-1; possible D gene TRBD1, 5 bases. V lost 5 bases and J 3 bases, leaving 22 bases between the germline ends. The CDR3 contains 17 residues.

Relative to its sample, this clonotype is large (0.1 to 1%). The chain links TRBV20-1 to TRBJ2-5; TRBD2 agrees at 7 bases. CDR1 is DFQATT, CDR2 SNEGSKA, per germline (reference sequence). Trimming at V came to 6 bases and at J to 3 bases, leaving 13 bases not matched to a gene. CDR3 size: 15 residues. The CDR3 region has the DNA TGCAGTGCCAGCGGGCTCCTGGGGGGGGAAGAGACCCAGTACTTC. Amino acids: CSASGLLGGEETQYF.

The chain joins TRBV27 to TRBJ1-2; 8 bases line up with TRBD1. Germline V gene lookup returns CDR1 MNHEY and CDR2 SMNVEV (reference sequence). The CDR3 consists of 13 residues. V was pared by 6 bases and J by 7 bases, with 7 bases of the junction left unmatched. In DNA form, the CDR3 reads TGTGCCAGCAGGACGACAGGGGCGGTTGGCTACACCTTC. Amino acids: CASRTTGAVGYTF.

This chain joins TRBV6-2 or TRBV6-3 and TRBJ1-5; the match to TRBD1 covers 9 bases. The CDR3 has 15 residues. V shed 6 bases and J 3 bases; nucleotides not matched to a gene: 6. Germline V CDR1 and CDR2: MNHEY, SVGEGT. CDR3: CASSGDRDVNQPQHF. CDR3 nucleotides: TGTGCCAGCAGCGGGGACAGGGATGTCAATCAGCCCCAGCATTTT.

This clonotype was seen once. V is TRBV20-1 and J is TRBJ2-3, with D possibly TRBD1 on 7 matching bases. The V and J ends lost 6 bases and 0 bases respectively, with 19 bases between them. The CDR3 contains 16 residues. Germline values: CDR1 DFQATT, CDR2 SNEGSKA (reference sequence). CDR3 sequence reads: CSASSVSGGSTDTQYF. In DNA form, the CDR3 reads TGCAGTGCCAGCAGCGTATCAGGGGGGAGCACAGATACGCAGTATTTT.

The V and J genes are TRBV7-2 and TRBJ1-1; 9 bases align to TRBD1. V lost 5 bases to trimming and J lost 4 bases; unmatched junction nucleotides: 2. The CDR3 runs to 13 residues. The V gene's germline CDR1 is SGHTA and CDR2 FQGNSA. CDR3 loop: CASSPTGGTEAFF. CDR3 DNA: TGTGCCAGCAGCCCGACAGGGGGCACTGAAGCTTTCTTT.

In its sample, this clonotype was seen once. The V gene is TRBV20-1, the J gene TRBJ2-5, with TRBD2 as a possible D gene (5 bases). V lost 5 bases and J lost 2, with 15 bases in between. Per germline, CDR1 DFQATT and CDR2 SNEGSKA (reference sequence). There are 14 residues in the CDR3. CDR3 protein: CSALDLDEQETQYF. Here the CDR3 DNA reads TGCAGTGCTCTGGACTTAGACGAACAAGAGACCCAGTACTTC.

The genes are TRBV4-1 and TRBJ2-2, with D hard to call. Germline values: CDR1 MGHRA, CDR2 YSYEKL. The V end was cut by 7 bases, the J end by 1 base, with 10 bases between. The CDR3 spans 14 residues. This chain's CDR3 is CASTREENTGELFF. For the CDR3, the DNA is TGCGCCAGCACCCGAGAGGAGAACACCGGGGAGCTGTTTTTT.